Listed here are 20 T cell receptor beta chains from one sample, sequenced in a study of cytomegalovirus exposure and HLA in healthy donors. PCR was performed using 60 Vbeta and 13 Jbeta primers. Profiled with immunoSEQ multiplex PCR; TCRdb holds only in-frame clones, not every one. The sample yields approximately 84,000 clones, roughly 75% seen once. The sample taken for sequencing was PBMCs. The receptors were sampled from a man aged 35 to 55 in good health and CMV-seronegative.

The rearrangement links TRBV15 to TRBJ2-7; perhaps TRBD2 as D (6 bases). The V gene's germline CDR1 is LNHNV and CDR2 YYDKDF (reference sequence). The CDR3 sequence is 14 residues long. V dropped 0 bases and J dropped 2 bases, with 8 bases sitting between them. CDR3 amino acids: CATSRDGGTYEQYF. The CDR3 DNA sequence: TGTGCCACCAGCAGAGATGGCGGGACCTACGAGCAGTACTTC.

A word on this clone: Other DNA sequences in the sample encode the same CDR3. The chain has TRBV5-1 and TRBJ1-1; 10 nucleotides line up with TRBD1. The CDR3 totals 16 residues. Germline V gene data show CDR1 as SGHRS and CDR2 as YFSETQ. With 0 bases clipped from V and 0 bases from J, the junction kept 2 bases outside the gene matches. The CDR3, as DNA: TGCGCCAGCAGCTTGGAGGGGACAGGGGTGAACACTGAAGCTTTCTTT. Translating it yields CASSLEGTGVNTEAFF. The variable domain in full, with the rest retrieved from reference TRBV5-1 and TRBJ1-1, is KAGVTQTPRYLIKTRGQQVTLSCSPISGHRSVSWYQQTPGQGLQFLFEYFSETQRNKGNFPGRFSGRQFSNSRSEMNVSTLELGDSALYLCASSLEGTGVNTEAFFGQGTRLTVV.

This chain links TRBV7-9 with TRBJ2-5, with 14 bases lining up with TRBD2. Germline V gives CDR1 SEHNR, CDR2 FQNEAQ (reference sequence). CDR3 length: 18 amino acids. V lost 3 bases and J lost 4; bases outside the gene matches: 10. CDR3 bases: TGTGCCAGCAGCTTTCCCGGGACTAGCGGGAGAGGTGGAGAGACCCAGTACTTC. Translation: CASSFPGTSGRGGETQYF. Together with reference TRBV7-9 and TRBJ2-5, the CDR3 gives the full variable domain: DTGVSQNPRHKITKRGQNVTFRCDPISEHNRLYWYRQTLGQGPEFLTYFQNEAQLEKSRLLSDRFSAERPKGSFSTLEIQRTEQGDSAMYLCASSFPGTSGRGGETQYFGPGTRLLVL.

The J gene is TRBJ1-4, the V gene TRBV25-1; 8 nucleotides match TRBD1. The V segment lost 6 bases and the J segment 5 bases; nucleotides outside the gene matches: 5. The germline CDR1 and CDR2 sequences are MGHDK and SYGVNS. The CDR3 runs to 14 residues. DNA for the CDR3: TGTGCCAGCAGACTGACAGGGGCGAATGAAAAACTGTTTTTT. Amino acid sequence: CASRLTGANEKLFF.

The rearrangement links TRBV2 to TRBJ1-5; tentative D call: TRBD1 (5 bases). V dropped 7 bases and J dropped 4 bases, with 11 bases sitting between them. CDR1 is SNHLY and CDR2 is FYNNEI in the germline V gene. CDR3 length: 13 residues. The chain's CDR3 is CASTRQRNQPQHF. The CDR3 DNA is TGTGCCAGCACCCGACAGAGAAATCAGCCCCAGCATTTT.

The chain has TRBV2 and TRBJ1-2; TRBD1 aligns across 8 bases. V was clipped by 7 bases and J by 4 bases; unmatched bases: 14. Germline V gene data show CDR1 as SNHLY and CDR2 as FYNNEI. This CDR3 has 16 amino acids. CDR3 amino acids: CASTIAQGGFVYGYTF. In DNA form, the CDR3 reads TGTGCCAGCACTATCGCACAGGGGGGGTTCGTCTATGGCTACACCTTC.

This clone has only a few counts. The chain uses TRBV30 and TRBJ1-1, with D unclear. Germline V gene lookup returns CDR1 GTSNPN and CDR2 SVGIG (reference sequence). The length of the CDR3 is 13 residues. Trimming pared 3 bases from V and 4 bases from J, leaving 12 bases between. The DNA for the CDR3 is TGTGCCTGGAGGACGGGGTTCGCCACTGAAGCTTTCTTT. It codes for CAWRTGFATEAFF.

The chain is built from TRBV4-1 and TRBJ1-4; 11 bases agree with TRBD1. The CDR3 consists of 16 residues. V trimming: 5 bases; J trimming: 2 bases; junction bases outside the gene matches: 4. Germline CDR1 reads MGHRA; CDR2 reads YSYEKL. CDR3: CASSADRGLTNEKLFF. The CDR3, as DNA: TGCGCCAGCAGCGCGGACAGGGGGCTGACTAATGAAAAACTGTTTTTT.

The V gene is TRBV11-2, the J gene TRBJ1-4, with unresolved D. Trimming took 1 base from V and 6 from J, leaving 6 bases between them. CDR1 and CDR2 from the germline V gene are SGHAT and FQNNGV. CDR3 length: 13 amino acids. The CDR3 loop reads CASSLATDEKLFF. CDR3 nucleotide sequence: TGTGCCAGCAGCTTAGCTACTGATGAAAAACTGTTTTTT.

The chain joins TRBV6-1 to TRBJ1-4; no reliable D call. With 5 bases removed from V and 4 bases from J, the gap between germline ends came to 11 bases. The CDR3 spans 14 residues. In germline, CDR1 is MNHNS, CDR2 SASEGT. For the CDR3, the DNA is TGTGCCAGCAGTATAAGTGCTAATAATGAAAAACTGTTTTTT. Amino acids: CASSISANNEKLFF.

V usage is TRBV5-1 and J usage is TRBJ2-1, with TRBD1 identical over 10 bases. V gave up 4 bases and J gave up 7 bases; unmatched junction bases: 5. The CDR3 runs to 14 residues. Germline V gives CDR1 SGHRS, CDR2 YFSETQ. CDR3 region: CASSPGQGWNEQFF. CDR3 sequence (DNA): TGCGCCAGCAGCCCGGGACAGGGGTGGAATGAGCAGTTCTTC.

The chain employs TRBV5-1 and TRBJ1-2; tentatively, D is TRBD1 (5 bases). The CDR3 consists of 14 residues. The V gene's germline CDR1 is SGHRS and CDR2 YFSETQ. Trimming shortened V by 5 bases and J by 4 bases, and 15 bases separated the two germline ends. CDR3 sequence reads: CASRETTGPYGYTF. DNA of the CDR3: TGCGCCAGCAGGGAAACCACAGGCCCCTATGGCTACACCTTC.

The gene calls are TRBV6-6 and TRBJ2-7; TRBD1 aligns across 8 bases. The CDR3 length is 15 residues. Per the germline V gene, CDR1 is MNHNY and CDR2 is SVGAGI (reference sequence). J lost 4 bases, V lost 5 bases, and 10 bases had no gene match. Here the CDR3 reads CASSSRQGSIYEQYF. The CDR3 DNA is TGTGCCAGCAGTAGCAGACAGGGGTCAATTTACGAGCAGTACTTC.

The V and J genes are TRBV27 and TRBJ2-3; D is perhaps TRBD2 (6 bases). The CDR3 sequence is 17 residues long. Germline V gives CDR1 MNHEY, CDR2 SMNVEV (reference sequence). Trimming took 1 base from V and 6 from J, leaving 20 bases between them. This CDR3 reads CASSLYPPDGRIDTQYF. The CDR3 coding sequence is TGTGCCAGCAGTTTATACCCTCCTGACGGGAGAATTGATACGCAGTATTTT.

The rearrangement uses TRBV10-3 and TRBJ2-7; 14 bases fit TRBD2. The CDR3 has 17 amino acids. The V gene's germline CDR1 is ENHRY and CDR2 SYGVKD. V lost 0 bases and J lost 3; bases outside the gene matches: 4. The CDR3 DNA sequence: TGTGCCATCAGTGAGTCATTGGGACTAGCGGGGGACTACGAGCAGTACTTC. Amino acids: CAISESLGLAGDYEQYF.

V usage is TRBV28 and J usage is TRBJ2-7, with TRBD1 matching 10 bases. The CDR3 runs to 15 residues. V trimming: 10 bases; J trimming: 1 base; junction bases outside the gene matches: 10. Germline assignment: CDR1 MDHEN and CDR2 SYDVKM. The CDR3 protein is CATVPGQGISYEQYF. As DNA, the CDR3 is TGTGCCACCGTTCCGGGACAGGGGATTTCCTACGAGCAGTACTTC.

The V and J genes are TRBV2 and TRBJ2-2, with TRBD2 identical over 15 bases. V lost 3 bases, J lost 4 bases, and 6 bases stayed unmatched. The CDR3 totals 18 residues. Germline CDR1 is SNHLY and CDR2 is FYNNEI. The CDR3 DNA reads TGTGCCAGCAGTGAGGGACTAGCGGGGGGCCGGGGCACCGGGGAGCTGTTTTTT. The encoded protein is CASSEGLAGGRGTGELFF. The complete variable domain, with remaining parts taken from reference TRBV2 and TRBJ2-2, reads EPEVTQTPSHQVTQMGQEVILRCVPISNHLYFYWYRQILGQKVEFLVSFYNNEISEKSEIFDDQFSVERPDGSNFTLKIRSTKLEDSAMYFCASSEGLAGGRGTGELFFGEGSRLTVL.

Only a few counts were recorded for this clone. This chain joins TRBV7-2 and TRBJ1-5; no clear D. The CDR3 runs to 15 residues. CDR1 and CDR2 (germline): SGHTA, FQGNSA. Trimming cost V 5 bases and J 3 bases, with 14 bases left between them. The CDR3 here is CASSGGWGDNQPQHF. As DNA, the CDR3 is TGTGCCAGCAGCGGAGGTTGGGGAGACAATCAGCCCCAGCATTTT.

This clone showed up just once. The rearrangement links TRBV19 to TRBJ1-2; 10 nucleotides align to TRBD1. This CDR3 contains 14 residues. V lost 3 bases and J lost 4; bases outside the gene matches: 2. In germline, CDR1 is LNHDA, CDR2 SQIVND (reference sequence). The CDR3 protein is CASSIRQGAYGYTF. The DNA for the CDR3 is TGTGCCAGTAGTATCCGACAGGGGGCCTATGGCTACACCTTC. Using reference TRBV19 and TRBJ1-2 for the parts outside the CDR3, the full variable domain is DGGITQSPKYLFRKEGQNVTLSCEQNLNHDAMYWYRQDPGQGLRLIYYSQIVNDFQKGDIAEGYSVSREKKESFPLTVTSAQKNPTAFYLCASSIRQGAYGYTFGSGTRLTVV.

The gene calls are TRBV30 and TRBJ2-5; D unresolved. The CDR3 is 15 amino acids. Germline V gene data show CDR1 as GTSNPN and CDR2 as SVGIG (reference sequence). Deletions cut 1 base from V and 4 bases from J, with 16 bases between. The CDR3 nucleotides are TGTGCCTGGAGTGGGTACACGAGGTTTTTAGAGACCCAGTACTTC. This encodes CAWSGYTRFLETQYF. The whole variable domain, filled in from reference TRBV30 and TRBJ2-5, reads SQTIHQWPATLVQPVGSPLSLECTVEGTSNPNLYWYRQAAGRGLQLLFYSVGIGQISSEVPQNLSASRPQDRQFILSSKKLLLSDSGFYLCAWSGYTRFLETQYFGPGTRLLVL.